This TCR beta chain was sequenced in a study of blood T cell repertoires in COVID-19. Whole-study context: T cells, B-cell-depleted T cells, or PBMCs provided the cDNA or gDNA that served as material.

Per the original data handling: Nucleated cell number was recorded as an estimate derived from reference gene primer amplification. The data were produced by immunoSEQ multiplex PCR, yet TCRdb's version contains in-frame clones alone and is incomplete. V and J calls and clone size are as listed in that table; D and trimming were resolved from the DNA. Among approximately 68,000 clones listed, 83% were seen once. Only one count was recorded for this clone. V was shortened by 5 bases and J by 5 bases, with 8 bases between the two germline ends. The CDR3 is 12 amino acids. Germline loops: CDR1 PRHDT, CDR2 FYEKMQ (reference sequence).

The TCR originated in a woman aged 60-75 years with acute or convalescent COVID-19. The chain employs TRBV13 and TRBJ2-3; unclear D gene. The sample taken for sequencing was peripheral blood. CDR3 loop: CASSPVGDTQYF. The CDR3 DNA reads as TGTGCCAGCAGCCCGGTCGGAGATACGCAGTATTTT.